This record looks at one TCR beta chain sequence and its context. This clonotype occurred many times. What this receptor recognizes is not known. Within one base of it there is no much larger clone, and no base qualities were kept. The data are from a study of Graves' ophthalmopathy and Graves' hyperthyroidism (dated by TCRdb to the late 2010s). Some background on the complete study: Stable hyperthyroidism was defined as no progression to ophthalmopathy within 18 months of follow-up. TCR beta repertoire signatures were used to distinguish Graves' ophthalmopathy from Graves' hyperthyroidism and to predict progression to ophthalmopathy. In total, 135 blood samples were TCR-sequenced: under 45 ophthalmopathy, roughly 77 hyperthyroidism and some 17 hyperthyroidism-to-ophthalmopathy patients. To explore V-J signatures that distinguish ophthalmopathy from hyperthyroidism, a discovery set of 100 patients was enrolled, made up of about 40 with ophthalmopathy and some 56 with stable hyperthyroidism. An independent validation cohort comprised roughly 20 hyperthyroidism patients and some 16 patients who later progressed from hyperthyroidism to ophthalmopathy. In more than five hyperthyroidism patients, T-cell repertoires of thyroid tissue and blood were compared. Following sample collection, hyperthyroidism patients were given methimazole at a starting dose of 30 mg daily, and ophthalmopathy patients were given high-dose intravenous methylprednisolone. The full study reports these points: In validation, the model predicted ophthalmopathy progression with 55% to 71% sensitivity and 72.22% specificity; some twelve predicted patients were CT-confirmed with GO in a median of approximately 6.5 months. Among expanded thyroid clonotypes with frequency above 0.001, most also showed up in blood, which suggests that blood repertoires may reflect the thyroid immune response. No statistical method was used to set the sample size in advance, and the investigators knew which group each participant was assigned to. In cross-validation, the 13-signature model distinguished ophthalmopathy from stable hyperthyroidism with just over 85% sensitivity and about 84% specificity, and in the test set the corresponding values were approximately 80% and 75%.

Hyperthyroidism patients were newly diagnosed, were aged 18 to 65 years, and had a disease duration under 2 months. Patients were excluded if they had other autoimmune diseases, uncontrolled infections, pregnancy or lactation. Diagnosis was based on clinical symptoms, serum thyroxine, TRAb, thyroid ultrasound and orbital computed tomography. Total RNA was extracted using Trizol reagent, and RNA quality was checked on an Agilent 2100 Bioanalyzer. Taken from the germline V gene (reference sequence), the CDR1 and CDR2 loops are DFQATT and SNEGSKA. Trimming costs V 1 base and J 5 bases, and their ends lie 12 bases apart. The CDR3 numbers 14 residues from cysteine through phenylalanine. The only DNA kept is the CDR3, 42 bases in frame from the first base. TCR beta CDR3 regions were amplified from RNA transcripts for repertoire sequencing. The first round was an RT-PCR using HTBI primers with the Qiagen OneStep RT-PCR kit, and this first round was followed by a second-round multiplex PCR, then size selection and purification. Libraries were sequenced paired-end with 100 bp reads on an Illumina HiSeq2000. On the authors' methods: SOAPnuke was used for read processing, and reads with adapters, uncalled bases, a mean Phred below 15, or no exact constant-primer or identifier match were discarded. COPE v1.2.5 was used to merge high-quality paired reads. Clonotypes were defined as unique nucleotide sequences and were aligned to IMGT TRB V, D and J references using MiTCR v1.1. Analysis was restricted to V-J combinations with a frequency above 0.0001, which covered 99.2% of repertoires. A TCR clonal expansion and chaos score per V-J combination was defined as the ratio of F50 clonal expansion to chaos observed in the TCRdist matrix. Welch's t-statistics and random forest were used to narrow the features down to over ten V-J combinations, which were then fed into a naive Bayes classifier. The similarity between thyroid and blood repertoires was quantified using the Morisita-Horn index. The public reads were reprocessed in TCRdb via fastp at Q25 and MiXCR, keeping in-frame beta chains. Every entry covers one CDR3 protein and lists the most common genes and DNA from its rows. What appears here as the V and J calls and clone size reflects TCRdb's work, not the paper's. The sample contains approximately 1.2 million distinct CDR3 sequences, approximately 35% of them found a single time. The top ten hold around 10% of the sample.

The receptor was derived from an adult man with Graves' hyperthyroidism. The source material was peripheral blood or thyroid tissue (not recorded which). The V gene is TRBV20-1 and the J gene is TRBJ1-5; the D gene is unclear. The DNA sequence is TGCAGTGCTAGAGCCCGGATGGCGGATCAGCCCCAGCATTTT. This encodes CSARARMADQPQHF.